The rows below give T cell receptor beta chains drawn from one sample of a study of shared clonotypes between healthy human individuals. Only in-frame clones appear in the TCRdb table, and some are missing; sequencing was by immunoSEQ multiplex PCR. The sample records millions of clones, 90% to 95% being singletons. The sample comprised naive CD4+ T cells from PBMCs. All receptors derive from a man aged 18 to 30 in good health. Some clones in this sample may be carry-over from other donors' samples. Both conserved end residues are part of each CDR3. D genes are given only for firm matches. The size entry is marked missing in some rows and otherwise reads once, few, many or a size class.

J gene: TRBJ1-1
D gene: .
CDR3 length: 15
V gene: TRBV5-1
clone size: .
CDR3 protein: CASSLGTGKITEAFF
CDR3 DNA: TGCGCCAGCAGCTTGGGTACAGGGAAGATAACTGAAGCTTTCTTT

J gene: TRBJ2-1
D gene: TRBD2
CDR3 length: 15
V gene: TRBV9
clone size: .
CDR3 protein: CASSISGETYNEQFF
CDR3 DNA: TGTGCCAGCAGTATTAGCGGGGAAACCTACAATGAGCAGTTCTTC

J gene: TRBJ2-1
D gene: TRBD2
CDR3 length: 19
V gene: TRBV15
clone size: .
CDR3 protein: CATSMSLAGGPSKQNEQFF
CDR3 DNA: TGTGCCACCAGCATGTCCCTAGCGGGAGGGCCGTCTAAGCAAAATGAGCAGTTCTTC

J gene: TRBJ2-7
D gene: TRBD2
CDR3 length: 15
V gene: TRBV18
clone size: .
CDR3 protein: CASSEPGLAGYEQYF
CDR3 DNA: TGTGCCAGCTCAGAGCCGGGACTAGCTGGCTACGAGCAGTACTTC

J gene: TRBJ2-1
D gene: .
CDR3 length: 15
V gene: TRBV6-4
clone size: .
CDR3 protein: CASSMAHWSYNEQFF
CDR3 DNA: TGTGCCAGCAGTATGGCGCATTGGTCCTACAATGAGCAGTTCTTC

J gene: TRBJ2-2
D gene: .
CDR3 length: 15
V gene: TRBV9
clone size: .
CDR3 protein: CASSEGNLRAGELFF
CDR3 DNA: TGTGCCAGCAGCGAGGGGAATTTAAGAGCCGGGGAGCTGTTTTTT

J gene: TRBJ2-1
D gene: .
CDR3 length: 14
V gene: TRBV7-2
clone size: .
CDR3 protein: CASSLDGRFNEQFF
CDR3 DNA: TGTGCCAGCAGCTTGGATGGCCGGTTCAATGAGCAGTTCTTC

J gene: TRBJ1-4
D gene: TRBD1
CDR3 length: 15
V gene: TRBV28
clone size: .
CDR3 protein: CASSSTGTLNEKLFF
CDR3 DNA: TGTGCCAGCAGTTCGACAGGGACCCTTAATGAAAAACTGTTTTTT

J gene: TRBJ2-4
D gene: .
CDR3 length: 17
V gene: TRBV5-8
clone size: once
CDR3 protein: CASSPVRSSSPKNIQYF
CDR3 DNA: TGTGCCAGCAGCCCAGTCAGAAGTAGTTCCCCCAAAAACATTCAGTACTTC

J gene: TRBJ2-5
D gene: TRBD2
CDR3 length: 16
V gene: TRBV5-1
clone size: .
CDR3 protein: CASSLGATSGGETQYF
CDR3 DNA: TGCGCCAGCAGCTTGGGCGCGACTAGCGGGGGAGAGACCCAGTACTTC

J gene: TRBJ1-1
D gene: .
CDR3 length: 14
V gene: TRBV10-2
clone size: .
CDR3 protein: CASSAFRGGTEAFF
CDR3 DNA: TGCGCCAGCAGCGCCTTTCGGGGGGGTACTGAAGCTTTCTTT

J gene: TRBJ1-1
D gene: .
CDR3 length: 12
V gene: TRBV5-1
clone size: .
CDR3 protein: CASSREAEKAFF
CDR3 DNA: TGCGCCAGCAGCCGGGAGGCAGAAAAAGCTTTCTTT

J gene: TRBJ2-5
D gene: TRBD2
CDR3 length: 16
V gene: TRBV2
clone size: once
CDR3 protein: CASSAGTSGRRETQYF
CDR3 DNA: TGTGCCAGCAGTGCCGGGACTAGCGGGAGACGGGAGACCCAGTACTTC

J gene: TRBJ2-2
D gene: .
CDR3 length: 14
V gene: TRBV30
clone size: .
CDR3 protein: CAWTPETNTGELFF
CDR3 DNA: TGTGCCTGGACCCCGGAGACTAACACCGGGGAGCTGTTTTTT

J gene: TRBJ2-7
D gene: .
CDR3 length: 15
V gene: TRBV18
clone size: .
CDR3 protein: CASSPTSGASYEQYF
CDR3 DNA: TGTGCCAGCTCACCAACATCTGGGGCTTCCTACGAGCAGTACTTC

J gene: TRBJ1-2
D gene: TRBD1
CDR3 length: 13
V gene: TRBV5-1
clone size: once
CDR3 protein: CASSWGTVDGYTF
CDR3 DNA: TGCGCCAGCAGCTGGGGGACAGTAGATGGCTACACCTTC

J gene: TRBJ1-4
D gene: .
CDR3 length: 15
V gene: TRBV18
clone size: .
CDR3 protein: CASSPITGLHEKLFF
CDR3 DNA: TGTGCCAGCTCACCAATAACAGGACTACATGAAAAACTGTTTTTT

J gene: TRBJ2-5
D gene: .
CDR3 length: 15
V gene: TRBV7-2
clone size: once
CDR3 protein: CASSLESRGVETQYF
CDR3 DNA: TGTGCCAGCAGCTTAGAGTCCAGGGGCGTGGAGACCCAGTACTTC

J gene: TRBJ1-2
D gene: .
CDR3 length: 15
V gene: TRBV4-1
clone size: .
CDR3 protein: CASSQFQGGHGGYTF
CDR3 DNA: TGCGCCAGCAGCCAATTTCAAGGGGGTCATGGTGGCTACACCTTC

J gene: TRBJ2-1
D gene: TRBD2
CDR3 length: 16
V gene: TRBV27
clone size: .
CDR3 protein: CASSTYSGRAYNEQFF
CDR3 DNA: TGTGCCAGCAGCACCTATAGCGGGAGGGCCTACAATGAGCAGTTCTTC

J gene: TRBJ1-2
D gene: .
CDR3 length: 15
V gene: TRBV5-1
clone size: .
CDR3 protein: CASSLVGGKRYGYTF
CDR3 DNA: TGCGCCAGCAGCTTGGTTGGGGGGAAGAGATATGGCTACACCTTC

J gene: TRBJ1-5
D gene: TRBD1
CDR3 length: 13
V gene: TRBV6-1
clone size: .
CDR3 protein: CASNQGAGQPQHF
CDR3 DNA: TGTGCCAGCAATCAGGGGGCAGGCCAGCCCCAGCATTTT

J gene: TRBJ1-4
D gene: .
CDR3 length: 13
V gene: TRBV5-1
clone size: .
CDR3 protein: CASSLGGAEKLFF
CDR3 DNA: TGCGCCAGCAGCTTGGGAGGGGCTGAAAAACTGTTTTTT

J gene: TRBJ2-6
D gene: .
CDR3 length: 18
V gene: TRBV21-1
clone size: .
CDR3 protein: CASSKRGQVVGGANVLTF
CDR3 DNA: TGTGCCAGCAGCAAAAGGGGACAGGTAGTTGGAGGGGCCAACGTCCTGACTTTC

J gene: TRBJ1-5
D gene: .
CDR3 length: 17
V gene: TRBV4-1
clone size: .
CDR3 protein: CASSLDRTGRSDQPQHF
CDR3 DNA: TGCGCCAGCAGCCTGGACCGTACAGGGCGTTCGGATCAGCCCCAGCATTTT

J gene: TRBJ2-1
D gene: .
CDR3 length: 16
V gene: TRBV10-3
clone size: .
CDR3 protein: CAISEGWLGAGNEQFF
CDR3 DNA: TGTGCCATCAGTGAGGGTTGGCTGGGGGCGGGGAATGAGCAGTTCTTC

J gene: TRBJ2-1
D gene: TRBD2
CDR3 length: 17
V gene: TRBV29-1
clone size: .
CDR3 protein: CSVGGTSGSNAYNEQFF
CDR3 DNA: TGCAGCGTTGGGGGGACTAGCGGGAGTAACGCCTACAATGAGCAGTTCTTC

J gene: TRBJ2-7
D gene: .
CDR3 length: 14
V gene: TRBV9
clone size: .
CDR3 protein: CASSVEAWAYEQYF
CDR3 DNA: TGTGCCAGCAGCGTAGAGGCATGGGCCTACGAGCAGTACTTC

J gene: TRBJ1-1
D gene: .
CDR3 length: 13
V gene: TRBV19
clone size: .
CDR3 protein: CASSIWPNTEAFF
CDR3 DNA: TGTGCCAGTAGTATCTGGCCGAACACTGAAGCTTTCTTT

J gene: TRBJ2-7
D gene: .
CDR3 length: 13
V gene: TRBV6-5
clone size: .
CDR3 protein: CASSKGTFYEQYF
CDR3 DNA: TGTGCCAGCAGCAAGGGGACCTTCTACGAGCAGTACTTC

J gene: TRBJ2-1
D gene: .
CDR3 length: 15
V gene: TRBV5-1
clone size: .
CDR3 protein: CASSLVASRLSEQFF
CDR3 DNA: TGCGCCAGCAGCTTGGTGGCTAGTCGGTTGAGTGAGCAGTTCTTC

J gene: TRBJ1-3
D gene: .
CDR3 length: 14
V gene: TRBV5-4
clone size: .
CDR3 protein: CASSPGGDRNTIYF
CDR3 DNA: TGTGCCAGCAGCCCCGGCGGAGACAGAAACACCATATATTTT

J gene: TRBJ2-1
D gene: TRBD1
CDR3 length: 13
V gene: TRBV5-3
clone size: .
CDR3 protein: CARSSTSGQGKFF
CDR3 DNA: TGTGCCAGAAGCTCAACTTCTGGACAGGGGAAGTTCTTC

J gene: TRBJ2-1
D gene: .
CDR3 length: 13
V gene: TRBV2
clone size: .
CDR3 protein: CASSSTGRNEQFF
CDR3 DNA: TGTGCCAGCAGTTCGACAGGCCGTAATGAGCAGTTCTTC

J gene: TRBJ1-1
D gene: .
CDR3 length: 17
V gene: TRBV18
clone size: few
CDR3 protein: CASSPNEDAVGGTEAFF
CDR3 DNA: TGTGCCAGCTCACCCAACGAGGACGCCGTCGGGGGCACTGAAGCTTTCTTT

J gene: TRBJ2-1
D gene: TRBD2
CDR3 length: 16
V gene: TRBV19
clone size: .
CDR3 protein: CASSIPSGSSYNEQFF
CDR3 DNA: TGTGCCAGTAGTATCCCCAGCGGGAGCTCCTACAATGAGCAGTTCTTC

J gene: TRBJ2-1
D gene: TRBD2
CDR3 length: 14
V gene: TRBV5-1
clone size: .
CDR3 protein: CASQPGLATNEQFF
CDR3 DNA: TGCGCCAGCCAACCGGGACTAGCGACCAATGAGCAGTTCTTC

J gene: TRBJ1-3
D gene: .
CDR3 length: 15
V gene: TRBV5-1
clone size: .
CDR3 protein: CASSEQGIYGNTIYF
CDR3 DNA: TGCGCCAGCAGCGAGCAGGGGATTTATGGAAACACCATATATTTT

J gene: TRBJ2-7
D gene: .
CDR3 length: 14
V gene: TRBV19
clone size: .
CDR3 protein: CASRDRDTAPEQYF
CDR3 DNA: TGTGCCAGCCGGGACCGGGACACCGCACCCGAGCAGTACTTC

J gene: TRBJ2-3
D gene: TRBD2
CDR3 length: 15
V gene: TRBV7-3
clone size: .
CDR3 protein: CASTQGGLATDTQYF
CDR3 DNA: TGTGCCAGCACCCAGGGGGGACTAGCCACAGATACGCAGTATTTT

J gene: TRBJ2-7
D gene: .
CDR3 length: 13
V gene: TRBV7-8
clone size: .
CDR3 protein: CASSSGENGEQYF
CDR3 DNA: TGTGCCAGCAGCTCGGGAGAGAACGGCGAGCAGTACTTC